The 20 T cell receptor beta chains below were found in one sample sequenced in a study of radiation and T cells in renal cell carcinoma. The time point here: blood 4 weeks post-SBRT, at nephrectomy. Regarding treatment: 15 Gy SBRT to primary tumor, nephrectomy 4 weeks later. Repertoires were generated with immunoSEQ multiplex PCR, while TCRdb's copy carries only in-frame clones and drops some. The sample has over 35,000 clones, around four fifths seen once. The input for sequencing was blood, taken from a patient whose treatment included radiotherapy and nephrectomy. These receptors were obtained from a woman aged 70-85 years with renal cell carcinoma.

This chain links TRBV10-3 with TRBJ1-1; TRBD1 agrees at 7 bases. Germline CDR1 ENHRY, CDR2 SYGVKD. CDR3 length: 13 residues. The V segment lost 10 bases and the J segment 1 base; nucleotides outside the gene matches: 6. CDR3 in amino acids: CATLTGQNTEAFF. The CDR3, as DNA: TGTGCCACCCTGACAGGGCAGAACACTGAAGCTTTCTTT.

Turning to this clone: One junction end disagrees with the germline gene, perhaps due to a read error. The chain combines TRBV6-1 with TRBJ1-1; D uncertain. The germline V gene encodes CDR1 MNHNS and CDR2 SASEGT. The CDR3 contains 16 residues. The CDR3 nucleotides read TGTGCCAGCAGCGAAGTATCGGGTTCGGGGAACACTGAAGCTTTCTTT. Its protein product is CASSEVSGSGNTEAFF.

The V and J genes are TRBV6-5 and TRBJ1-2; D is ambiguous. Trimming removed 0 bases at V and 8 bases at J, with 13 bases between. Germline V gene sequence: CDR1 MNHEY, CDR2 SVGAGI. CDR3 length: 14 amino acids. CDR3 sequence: CASSYSFRVGGYTF. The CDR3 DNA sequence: TGTGCCAGCAGTTACTCTTTCCGGGTTGGGGGCTACACCTTC.

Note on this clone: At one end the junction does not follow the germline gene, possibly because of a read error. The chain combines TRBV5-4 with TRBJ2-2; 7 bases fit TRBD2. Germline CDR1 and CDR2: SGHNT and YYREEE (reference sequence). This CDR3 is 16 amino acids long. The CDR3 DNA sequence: TGTGCCAGCACCTTGCGGGGGTGGGACCAACCCGGGGAGCTGTTTTTT. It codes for CASTLRGWDQPGELFF.

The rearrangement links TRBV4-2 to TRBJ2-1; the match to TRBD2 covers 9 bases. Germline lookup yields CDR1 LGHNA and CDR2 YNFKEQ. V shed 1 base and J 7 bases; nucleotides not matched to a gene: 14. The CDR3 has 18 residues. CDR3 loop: CASSQVNRGGATPNEQFF. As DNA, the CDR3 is TGTGCCAGCAGCCAAGTGAATCGCGGGGGGGCGACTCCAAATGAGCAGTTCTTC.

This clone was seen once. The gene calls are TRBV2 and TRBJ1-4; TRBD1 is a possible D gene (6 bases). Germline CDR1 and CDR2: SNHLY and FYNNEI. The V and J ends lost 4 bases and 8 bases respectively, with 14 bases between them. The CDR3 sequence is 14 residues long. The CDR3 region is CASSVWGAEEKLFF. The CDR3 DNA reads TGTGCCAGCAGTGTGTGGGGGGCAGAAGAAAAACTGTTTTTT.

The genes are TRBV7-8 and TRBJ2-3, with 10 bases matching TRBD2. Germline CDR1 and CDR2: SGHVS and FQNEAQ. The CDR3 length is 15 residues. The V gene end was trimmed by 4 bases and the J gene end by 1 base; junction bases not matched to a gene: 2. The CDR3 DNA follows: TGTGCCAGCAGCTGGCTAGCGGGGGGCACAGATACGCAGTATTTT. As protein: CASSWLAGGTDTQYF.

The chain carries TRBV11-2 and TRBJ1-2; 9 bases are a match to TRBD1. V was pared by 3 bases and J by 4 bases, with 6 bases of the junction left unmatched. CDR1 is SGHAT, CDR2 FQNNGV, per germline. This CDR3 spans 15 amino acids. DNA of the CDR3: TGTGCCAGCAGCTTGGGAACAGGGGGCGCCTATGGCTACACCTTC. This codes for CASSLGTGGAYGYTF. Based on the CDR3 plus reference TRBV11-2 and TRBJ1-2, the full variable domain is EAGVAQSPRYKIIEKRQSVAFWCNPISGHATLYWYQQILGQGPKLLIQFQNNGVVDDSQLPKDRFSAERLKGVDSTLKIQPAKLEDSAVYLCASSLGTGGAYGYTFGSGTRLTVV.

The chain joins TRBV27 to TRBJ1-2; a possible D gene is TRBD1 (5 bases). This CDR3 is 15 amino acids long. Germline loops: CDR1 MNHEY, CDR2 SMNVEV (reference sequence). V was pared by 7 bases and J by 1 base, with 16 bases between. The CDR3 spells CASKDLGGGNYGYTF. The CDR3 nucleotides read TGTGCCAGCAAAGACTTAGGTGGGGGTAACTATGGCTACACCTTC.

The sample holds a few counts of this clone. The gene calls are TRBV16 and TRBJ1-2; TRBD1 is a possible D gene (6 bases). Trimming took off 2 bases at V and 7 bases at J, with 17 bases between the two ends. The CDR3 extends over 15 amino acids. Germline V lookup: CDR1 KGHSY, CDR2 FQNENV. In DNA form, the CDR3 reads TGTGCCAGCAGCCAAAATGCAGGGGCTCTGGGTGGCTACACCTTC. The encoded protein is CASSQNAGALGGYTF. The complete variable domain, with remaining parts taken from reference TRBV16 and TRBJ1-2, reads GEEVAQTPKHLVRGEGQKAKLYCAPIKGHSYVFWYQQVLKNEFKFLISFQNENVFDETGMPKERFSAKCLPNSPCSLEIQATKLEDSAVYFCASSQNAGALGGYTFGSGTRLTVV.

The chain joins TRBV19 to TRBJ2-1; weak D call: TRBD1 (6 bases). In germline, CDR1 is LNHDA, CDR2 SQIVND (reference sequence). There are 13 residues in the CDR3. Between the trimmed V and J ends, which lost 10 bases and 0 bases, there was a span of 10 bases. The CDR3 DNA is TGTGCCACGGGACAAAGCTCCTACAATGAGCAGTTCTTC. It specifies CATGQSSYNEQFF. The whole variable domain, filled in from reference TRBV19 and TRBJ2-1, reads DGGITQSPKYLFRKEGQNVTLSCEQNLNHDAMYWYRQDPGQGLRLIYYSQIVNDFQKGDIAEGYSVSREKKESFPLTVTSAQKNPTAFYLCATGQSSYNEQFFGPGTRLTVL.

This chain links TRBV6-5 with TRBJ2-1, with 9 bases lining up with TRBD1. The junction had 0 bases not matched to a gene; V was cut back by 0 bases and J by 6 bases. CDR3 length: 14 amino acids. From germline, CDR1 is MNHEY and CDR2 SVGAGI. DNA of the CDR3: TGTGCCAGCAGTTACTCGGGACAGGGCAATGAGCAGTTCTTC. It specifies CASSYSGQGNEQFF.

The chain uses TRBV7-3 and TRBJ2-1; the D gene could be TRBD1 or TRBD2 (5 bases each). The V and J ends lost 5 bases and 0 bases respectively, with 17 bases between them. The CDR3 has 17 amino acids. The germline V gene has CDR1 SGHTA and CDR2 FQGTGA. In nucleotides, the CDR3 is TGTGCCAGCAGCCGCGGTTCGGGGCTTAGCTCCTACAATGAGCAGTTCTTC. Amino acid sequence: CASSRGSGLSSYNEQFF.

In nucleotides, the CDR3 is TGTGCCAGCAGCGTAGACGCCGGGACAGGGACCTACGAGCAGTACTTC. Translating it yields CASSVDAGTGTYEQYF. The chain uses TRBV9 and TRBJ2-7; 9 bases agree with TRBD1. J gave up 2 bases and V 0 bases, and 6 bases lay outside the gene matches. The germline V gene has CDR1 SGDLS and CDR2 YYNGEE. The CDR3 is 16 residues long.

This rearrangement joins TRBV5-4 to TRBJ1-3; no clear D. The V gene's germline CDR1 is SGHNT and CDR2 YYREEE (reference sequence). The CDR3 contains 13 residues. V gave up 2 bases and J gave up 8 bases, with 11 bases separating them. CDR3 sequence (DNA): TGTGCCAGCAGCTTTTACGGTGGGGACACCATATATTTT. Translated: CASSFYGGDTIYF.

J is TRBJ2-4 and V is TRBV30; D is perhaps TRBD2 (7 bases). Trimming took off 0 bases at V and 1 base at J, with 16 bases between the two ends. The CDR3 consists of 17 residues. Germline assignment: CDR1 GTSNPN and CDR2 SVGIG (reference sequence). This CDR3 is CAWSVGRGARAKNIQYF. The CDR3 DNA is TGTGCCTGGAGTGTGGGTCGGGGGGCGCGGGCCAAAAACATTCAGTACTTC. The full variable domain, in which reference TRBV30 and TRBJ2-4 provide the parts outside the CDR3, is SQTIHQWPATLVQPVGSPLSLECTVEGTSNPNLYWYRQAAGRGLQLLFYSVGIGQISSEVPQNLSASRPQDRQFILSSKKLLLSDSGFYLCAWSVGRGARAKNIQYFGAGTRLSVL.

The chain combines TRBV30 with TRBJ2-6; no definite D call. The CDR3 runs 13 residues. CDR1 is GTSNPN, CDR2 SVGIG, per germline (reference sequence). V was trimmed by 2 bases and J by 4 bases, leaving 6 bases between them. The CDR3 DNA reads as TGTGCCTGGAGTACCCACGGGGCCAACGTCCTGACTTTC. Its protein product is CAWSTHGANVLTF.

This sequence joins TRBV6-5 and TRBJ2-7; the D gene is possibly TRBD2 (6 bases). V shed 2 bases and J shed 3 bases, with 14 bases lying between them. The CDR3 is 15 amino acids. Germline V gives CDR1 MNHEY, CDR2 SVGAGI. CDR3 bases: TGTGCCAGCAGTTACGGGCGGGGAAACTTCTACGAGCAGTACTTC. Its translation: CASSYGRGNFYEQYF.

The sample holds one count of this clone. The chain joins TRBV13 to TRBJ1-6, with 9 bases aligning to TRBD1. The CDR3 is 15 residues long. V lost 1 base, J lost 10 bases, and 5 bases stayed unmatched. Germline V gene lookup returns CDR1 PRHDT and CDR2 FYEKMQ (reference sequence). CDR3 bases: TGTGCCAGCAGCTTAGATGGGACAGGGAACTCACCCCTCCACTTT. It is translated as CASSLDGTGNSPLHF.

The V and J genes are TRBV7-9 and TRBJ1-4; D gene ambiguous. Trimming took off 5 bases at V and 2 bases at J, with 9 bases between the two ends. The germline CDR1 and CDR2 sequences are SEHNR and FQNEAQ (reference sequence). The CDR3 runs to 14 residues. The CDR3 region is CASSLGRTNEKLFF. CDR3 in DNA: TGTGCCAGCAGCCTCGGACGGACTAATGAAAAACTGTTTTTT.